This TCR beta chain appears in the sequencing data of a study of cytomegalovirus exposure and HLA in healthy donors. With regard to this clone: Its antigen is currently unknown.

Regarding the study as a whole: Being productive about 87% or about 30% of the time was typical of most TCR beta V segments in an earlier analysis. Exclusion applied to some V segments, including TRBV6-2 and TRBV6-3, as they were indistinguishable. Highly shared sequence variants in one cluster were likely a sequencing artifact.

The CDR3 totals 12 residues. V was pared by 6 bases and J by 5 bases, with 2 bases of the junction left unmatched. CDR1 and CDR2 (germline): MNHEY, SVGAGI. With 60 Vbeta and 13 Jbeta primers, the PCR was carried out. TCRdb keeps only in-frame clones here, not all; method: immunoSEQ multiplex PCR. Found here are 100,000 or so clones, nearly 80% of them singletons; the top ten hold 4.5% to 5.5%. The V gene is TRBV6-5, the J gene TRBJ2-3, with 7 bases aligning to TRBD1. The clonotype was recovered from a woman between 40 and 55 years old in good health and CMV-seropositive. Specimen: PBMCs. CDR3 DNA sequence: TGTGCCAGCAGGAACAGGGGAGATACGCAGTATTTT. Amino acids: CASRNRGDTQYF.